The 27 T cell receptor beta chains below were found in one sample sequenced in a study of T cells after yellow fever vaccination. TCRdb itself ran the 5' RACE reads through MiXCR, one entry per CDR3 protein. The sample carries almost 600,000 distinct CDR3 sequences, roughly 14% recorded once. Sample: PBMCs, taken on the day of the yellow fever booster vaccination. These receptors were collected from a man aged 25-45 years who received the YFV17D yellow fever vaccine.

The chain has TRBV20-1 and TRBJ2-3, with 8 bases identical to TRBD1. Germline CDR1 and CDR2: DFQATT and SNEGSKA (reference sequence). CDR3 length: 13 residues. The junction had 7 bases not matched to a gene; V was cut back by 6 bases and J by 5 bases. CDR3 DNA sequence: TGCAGTGCCCAGGGGGCGCGGGGAGATACGCAGTATTTT. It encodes CSAQGARGDTQYF.

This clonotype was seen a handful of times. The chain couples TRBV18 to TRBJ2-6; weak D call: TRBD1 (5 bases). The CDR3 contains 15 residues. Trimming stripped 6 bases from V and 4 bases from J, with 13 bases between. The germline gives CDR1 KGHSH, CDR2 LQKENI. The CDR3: CASSDTGAGANVLTF. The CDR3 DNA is TGTGCCAGCTCGGATACAGGCGCCGGGGCCAACGTCCTGACTTTC.

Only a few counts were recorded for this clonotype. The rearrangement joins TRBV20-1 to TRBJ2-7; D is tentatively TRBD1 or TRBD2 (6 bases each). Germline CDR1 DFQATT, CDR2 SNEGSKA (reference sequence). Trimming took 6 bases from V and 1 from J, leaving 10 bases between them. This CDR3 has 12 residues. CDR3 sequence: CSAGGGSYEQYF. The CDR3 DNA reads TGCAGTGCGGGGGGCGGATCCTACGAGCAGTACTTC.

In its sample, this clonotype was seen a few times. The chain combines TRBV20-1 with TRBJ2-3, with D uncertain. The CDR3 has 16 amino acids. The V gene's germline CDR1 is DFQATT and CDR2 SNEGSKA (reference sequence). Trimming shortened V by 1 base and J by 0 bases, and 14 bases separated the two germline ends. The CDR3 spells CSARAFITDSTDTQYF. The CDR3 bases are TGCAGTGCTAGAGCATTTATTACCGATAGCACAGATACGCAGTATTTT.

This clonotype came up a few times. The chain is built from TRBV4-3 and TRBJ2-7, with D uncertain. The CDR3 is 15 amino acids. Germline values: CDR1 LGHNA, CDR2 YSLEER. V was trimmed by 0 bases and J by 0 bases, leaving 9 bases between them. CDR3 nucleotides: TGCGCCAGCAGCCAAGATTCGACATACTCCTACGAGCAGTACTTC. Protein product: CASSQDSTYSYEQYF.

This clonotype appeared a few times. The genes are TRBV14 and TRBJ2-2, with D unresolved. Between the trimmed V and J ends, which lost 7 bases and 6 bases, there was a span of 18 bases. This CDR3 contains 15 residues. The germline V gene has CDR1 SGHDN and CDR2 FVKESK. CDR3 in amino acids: CASTGQGNIAGELFF. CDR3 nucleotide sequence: TGTGCCAGCACCGGGCAAGGGAATATAGCCGGGGAGCTGTTTTTT.

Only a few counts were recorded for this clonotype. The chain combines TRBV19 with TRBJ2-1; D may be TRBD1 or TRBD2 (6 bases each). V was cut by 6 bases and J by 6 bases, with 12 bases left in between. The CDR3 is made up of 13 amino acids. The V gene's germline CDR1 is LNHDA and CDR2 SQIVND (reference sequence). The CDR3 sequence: CASRGEGGNEQFF. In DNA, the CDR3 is TGTGCCAGTAGGGGAGAGGGGGGCAATGAGCAGTTCTTC.

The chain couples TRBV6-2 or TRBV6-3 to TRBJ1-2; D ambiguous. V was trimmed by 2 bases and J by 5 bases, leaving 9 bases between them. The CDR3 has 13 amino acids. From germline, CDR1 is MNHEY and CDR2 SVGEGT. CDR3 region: CASSYGPLYGYTF. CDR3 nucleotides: TGTGCCAGCAGTTACGGGCCGCTTTATGGCTACACCTTC.

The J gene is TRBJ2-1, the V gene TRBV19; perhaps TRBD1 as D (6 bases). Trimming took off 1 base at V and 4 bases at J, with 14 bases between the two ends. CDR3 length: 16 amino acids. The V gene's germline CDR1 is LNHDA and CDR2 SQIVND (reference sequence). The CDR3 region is CASSIGTVLSYNEQFF. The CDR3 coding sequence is TGTGCCAGTAGTATAGGGACAGTCCTTTCTTACAATGAGCAGTTCTTC.

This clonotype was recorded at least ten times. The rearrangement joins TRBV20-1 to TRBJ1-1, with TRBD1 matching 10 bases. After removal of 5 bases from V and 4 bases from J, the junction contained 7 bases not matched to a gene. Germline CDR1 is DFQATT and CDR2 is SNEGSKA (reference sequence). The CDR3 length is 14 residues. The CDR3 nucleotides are TGCAGTGCTCCCGGGACAGGGGTATCCACTGAAGCTTTCTTT. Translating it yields CSAPGTGVSTEAFF.

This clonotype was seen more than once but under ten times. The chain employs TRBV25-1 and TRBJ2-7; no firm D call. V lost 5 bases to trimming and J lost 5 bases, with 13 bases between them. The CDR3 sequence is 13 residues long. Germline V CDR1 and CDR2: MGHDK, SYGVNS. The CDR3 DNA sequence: TGTGCCAGCAGTCTCTATCTCCGTAACGAGCAGTACTTC. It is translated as CASSLYLRNEQYF.

This CDR3 reads CSAKQGLGTQYF. The DNA of the CDR3 is TGCAGTGCTAAACAGGGTTTAGGGACCCAGTACTTC. J is TRBJ2-5 and V is TRBV20-1, with a tentative D call TRBD1 (6 bases). Germline CDR1 and CDR2: DFQATT and SNEGSKA (reference sequence). Deletions cut 4 bases from V and 7 bases from J, with 13 bases between. The CDR3 covers 12 residues.

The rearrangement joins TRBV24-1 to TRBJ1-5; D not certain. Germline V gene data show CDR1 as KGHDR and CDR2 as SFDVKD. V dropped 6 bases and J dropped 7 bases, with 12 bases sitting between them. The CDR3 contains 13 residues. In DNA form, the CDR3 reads TGTGCCACCAGTTTAAACGGTGAACAGCCCCAGCATTTT. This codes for CATSLNGEQPQHF.

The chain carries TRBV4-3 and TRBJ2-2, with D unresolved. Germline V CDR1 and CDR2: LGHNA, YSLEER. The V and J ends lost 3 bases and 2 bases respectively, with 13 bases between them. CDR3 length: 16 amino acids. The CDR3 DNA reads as TGCGCCAGCAGCCAGAATTTAGCAGAAAACACCGGGGAGCTGTTTTTT. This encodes CASSQNLAENTGELFF.

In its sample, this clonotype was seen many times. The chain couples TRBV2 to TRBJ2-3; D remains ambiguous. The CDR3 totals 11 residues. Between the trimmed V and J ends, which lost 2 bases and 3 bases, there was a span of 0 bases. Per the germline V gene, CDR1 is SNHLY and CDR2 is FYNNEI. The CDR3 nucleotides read TGTGCCAGCAGTGAAACAGATACGCAGTATTTT. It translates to CASSETDTQYF.

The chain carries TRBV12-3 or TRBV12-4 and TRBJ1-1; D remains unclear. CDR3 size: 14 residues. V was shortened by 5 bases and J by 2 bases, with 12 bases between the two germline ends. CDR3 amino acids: CASSARTANTEAFF. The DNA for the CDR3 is TGTGCCAGCAGTGCTCGGACGGCCAACACTGAAGCTTTCTTT.

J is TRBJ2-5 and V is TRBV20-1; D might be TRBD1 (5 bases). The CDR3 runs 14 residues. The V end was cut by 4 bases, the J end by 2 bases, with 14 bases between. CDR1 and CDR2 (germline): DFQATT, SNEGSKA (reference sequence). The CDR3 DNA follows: TGCAGTGCTATGCGCGCAGGGTTGCAAGAGACCCAGTACTTC. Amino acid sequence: CSAMRAGLQETQYF.

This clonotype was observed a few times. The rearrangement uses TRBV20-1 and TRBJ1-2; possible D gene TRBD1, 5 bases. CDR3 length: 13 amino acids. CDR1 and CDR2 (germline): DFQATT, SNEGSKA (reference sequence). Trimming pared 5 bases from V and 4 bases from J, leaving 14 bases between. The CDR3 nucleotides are TGCAGTGCTCCCAGGGCAGGGAGCTATGGCTACACCTTC. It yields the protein CSAPRAGSYGYTF.

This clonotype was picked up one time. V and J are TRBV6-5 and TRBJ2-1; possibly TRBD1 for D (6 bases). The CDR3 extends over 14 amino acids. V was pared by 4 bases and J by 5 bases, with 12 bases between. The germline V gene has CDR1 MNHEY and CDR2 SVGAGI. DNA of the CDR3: TGTGCCAGCAGTTCCAGGGGTCTGGACAATGAGCAGTTCTTC. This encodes CASSSRGLDNEQFF.

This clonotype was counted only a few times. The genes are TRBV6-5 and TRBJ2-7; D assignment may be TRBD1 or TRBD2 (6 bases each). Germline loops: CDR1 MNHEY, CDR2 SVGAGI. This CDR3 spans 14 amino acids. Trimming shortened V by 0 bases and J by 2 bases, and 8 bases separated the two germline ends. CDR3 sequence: CASSYSRGAYEQYF. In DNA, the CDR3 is TGTGCCAGCAGTTACTCGAGGGGGGCCTACGAGCAGTACTTC.

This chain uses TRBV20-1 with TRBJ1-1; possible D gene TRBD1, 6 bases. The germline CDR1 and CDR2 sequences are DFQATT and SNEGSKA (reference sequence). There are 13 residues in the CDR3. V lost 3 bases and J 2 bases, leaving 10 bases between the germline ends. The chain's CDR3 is CSARGRGNTEAFF. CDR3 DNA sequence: TGCAGTGCTAGGGGCAGGGGAAACACTGAAGCTTTCTTT.

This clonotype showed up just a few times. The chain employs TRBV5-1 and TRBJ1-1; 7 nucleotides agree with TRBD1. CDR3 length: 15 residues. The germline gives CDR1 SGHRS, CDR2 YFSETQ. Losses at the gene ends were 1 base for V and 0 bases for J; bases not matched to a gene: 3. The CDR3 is CASSLQQGMNTEAFF. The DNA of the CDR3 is TGCGCCAGCAGCTTGCAACAGGGGATGAACACTGAAGCTTTCTTT.

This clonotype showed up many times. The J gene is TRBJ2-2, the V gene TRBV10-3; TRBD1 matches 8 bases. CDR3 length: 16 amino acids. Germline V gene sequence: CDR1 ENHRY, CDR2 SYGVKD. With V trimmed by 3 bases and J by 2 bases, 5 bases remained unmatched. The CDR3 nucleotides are TGTGCCATCAGTGACGCAGGGGGCCGAAACACCGGGGAGCTGTTTTTT. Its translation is CAISDAGGRNTGELFF.

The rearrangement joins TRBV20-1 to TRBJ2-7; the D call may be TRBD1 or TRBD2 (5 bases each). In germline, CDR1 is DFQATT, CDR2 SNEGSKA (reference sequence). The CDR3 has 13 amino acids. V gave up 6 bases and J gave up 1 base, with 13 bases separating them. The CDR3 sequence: CSAIGGQSYEQYF. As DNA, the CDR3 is TGCAGTGCGATAGGAGGACAATCCTACGAGCAGTACTTC.

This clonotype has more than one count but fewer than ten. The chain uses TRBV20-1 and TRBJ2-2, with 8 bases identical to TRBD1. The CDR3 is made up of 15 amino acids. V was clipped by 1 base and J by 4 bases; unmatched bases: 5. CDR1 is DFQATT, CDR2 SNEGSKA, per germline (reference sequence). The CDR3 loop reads CSARGGQGPTGELFF. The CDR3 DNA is TGCAGTGCTAGAGGTGGACAGGGACCCACCGGGGAGCTGTTTTTT.

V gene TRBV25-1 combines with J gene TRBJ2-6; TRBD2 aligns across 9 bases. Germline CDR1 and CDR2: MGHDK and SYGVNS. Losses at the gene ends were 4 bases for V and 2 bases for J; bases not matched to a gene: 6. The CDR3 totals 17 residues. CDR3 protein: CASSGVAGVPGANVLTF. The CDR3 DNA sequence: TGTGCCAGCAGTGGGGTAGCGGGAGTCCCTGGGGCCAACGTCCTGACTTTC.

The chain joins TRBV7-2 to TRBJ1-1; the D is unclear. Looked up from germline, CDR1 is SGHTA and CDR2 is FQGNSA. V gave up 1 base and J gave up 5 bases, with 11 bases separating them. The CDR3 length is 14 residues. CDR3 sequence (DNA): TGTGCCAGCAGCTTAGACGGGCTAGATACTGAAGCTTTCTTT. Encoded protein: CASSLDGLDTEAFF.